A single sample is the source of the 29 T cell receptor beta chains below, sequenced in a study of shared clonotypes between healthy human individuals. The method was immunoSEQ multiplex PCR; TCRdb's version includes in-frame clones alone and lacks a portion of them. The sample yields millions of clones, more than 85% seen once. CD8 cells regarded as naive lacked CD45RO, were positively chosen for CCR7, and omitted terminally differentiated effector memory CD45RA+ cells. Material for sequencing was naive CD8+ T cells from PBMCs. These receptors all stem from a man younger than 30 in good health. Some clones in this sample may be carry-over from other donors' samples.

The chain is built from TRBV4-3 and TRBJ2-1; 14 bases agree with TRBD2. J gave up 0 bases and V 2 bases, and 9 bases lay outside the gene matches. The germline V gene encodes CDR1 LGHNA and CDR2 YSLEER. CDR3 length: 20 amino acids. In DNA, the CDR3 is TGCGCCAGCAGCCAACACGGACTAGCGGGAGGAATCGGCTCCTACAATGAGCAGTTCTTC. Encoded protein: CASSQHGLAGGIGSYNEQFF.

This chain connects TRBV10-3 to TRBJ2-2, with D unresolved. The CDR3 is 12 residues long. CDR1 is ENHRY and CDR2 is SYGVKD in the germline V gene. The ends were cut back, 9 bases at V and 6 bases at J, with 11 bases in the middle. CDR3: CAISSISGELFF. CDR3 nucleotides: TGTGCCATAAGCTCGATTTCCGGGGAGCTGTTTTTT.

The chain combines TRBV4-1 with TRBJ1-1; no clear D. Germline V CDR1 and CDR2: MGHRA, YSYEKL. The germline V and J ends were trimmed by 0 bases and 3 bases, with 20 bases remaining between them. The CDR3 is 18 residues long. In DNA form, the CDR3 reads TGCGCCAGCAGCCAAGATACGGTGAATCCCGGGGTTGACACTGAAGCTTTCTTT. As protein: CASSQDTVNPGVDTEAFF.

V is TRBV28 and J is TRBJ2-7; D uncertain. The V and J ends lost 6 bases and 3 bases respectively, with 12 bases between them. The CDR3 consists of 13 residues. Looked up from germline, CDR1 is MDHEN and CDR2 is SYDVKM. The CDR3 loop is CASRLPPYYEQYF. The CDR3 DNA follows: TGTGCCAGCAGACTACCCCCCTACTACGAGCAGTACTTC.

This rearrangement joins TRBV28 to TRBJ2-7; tentatively, D is TRBD2 (5 bases). Germline values: CDR1 MDHEN, CDR2 SYDVKM. Trimming took off 8 bases at V and 2 bases at J, with 10 bases between the two ends. The CDR3 consists of 12 residues. The CDR3 coding sequence is TGTGCCAGCTCGGACTTCACCTACGAGCAGTACTTC. Amino acid sequence: CASSDFTYEQYF.

The chain carries TRBV5-6 and TRBJ2-3, with D perhaps matching TRBD2 (6 bases). This CDR3 has 14 amino acids. Trimming stripped 4 bases from V and 5 bases from J, with 14 bases between. Germline V lookup: CDR1 SGHDT, CDR2 YYEEEE. CDR3 sequence (DNA): TGTGCCAGCAGCCTGGGGTCCGGGGGAGATACGCAGTATTTT. Translating it yields CASSLGSGGDTQYF.

V gene TRBV5-5 combines with J gene TRBJ1-5; D is undetermined. The CDR3 length is 14 residues. Germline V gene data show CDR1 as SGHKS and CDR2 as YYEKEE (reference sequence). V shed 3 bases and J shed 4 bases, with 11 bases lying between them. The CDR3 DNA follows: TGTGCCAGCAGCTGGCGCCCAAGTAATCAGCCCCAGCATTTT. The encoded protein is CASSWRPSNQPQHF.

J is TRBJ2-1 and V is TRBV27; 8 nucleotides match TRBD1. The germline gives CDR1 MNHEY, CDR2 SMNVEV (reference sequence). The CDR3 runs 13 residues. Germline trimming cut 2 bases from V and 15 bases from J; bases unmatched to any gene: 9. The CDR3, as DNA: TGTGCCAGCAGTTTAAGGGGACAGGACCATTCGTTCTTC. As protein: CASSLRGQDHSFF.

As DNA, the CDR3 is TGCGCCAGCAGCATATCCGGGGAGCTGTTTTTT. Its protein is CASSISGELFF. V usage is TRBV4-1 and J usage is TRBJ2-2; D remains unclear. This CDR3 spans 11 amino acids. V was shortened by 5 bases and J by 6 bases, with 4 bases between the two germline ends. CDR1 MGHRA and CDR2 YSYEKL come from the germline V gene.

This clone has a single count. The chain combines TRBV11-1 with TRBJ2-1; D gene unclear. V was cut by 2 bases and J by 0 bases, with 20 bases left in between. The germline CDR1 and CDR2 sequences are SGHAT and FQDESV (reference sequence). The CDR3 contains 19 residues. As DNA, the CDR3 is TGTGCCAGCAGCTTAACACAGAACTCACTCGAGAGCTCCTACAATGAGCAGTTCTTC. Protein product: CASSLTQNSLESSYNEQFF. Drawing the rest from reference TRBV11-1 and TRBJ2-1, the complete variable domain is EAEVAQSPRYKITEKSQAVAFWCDPISGHATLYWYRQILGQGPELLVQFQDESVVDDSQLPKDRFSAERLKGVDSTLKIQPAELGDSAMYLCASSLTQNSLESSYNEQFFGPGTRLTVL.

The V and J genes are TRBV4-2 and TRBJ2-5, with 8 bases that match TRBD2. This CDR3 has 12 residues. CDR1 is LGHNA, CDR2 YNFKEQ, per germline. The CDR3 here is CASGGLQETQYF. CDR3 bases: TGTGCAAGCGGGGGCCTCCAAGAGACCCAGTACTTC.

This rearrangement joins TRBV29-1 to TRBJ2-7; the match to TRBD2 covers 11 bases. V was pared by 2 bases and J by 2 bases, with 5 bases of the junction left unmatched. The germline CDR1 and CDR2 sequences are SQVTM and ANQGSEA. This CDR3 has 15 residues. This CDR3 reads CSVEFTSGRAYEQYF. CDR3 coding DNA: TGCAGCGTTGAATTCACTAGCGGGAGAGCCTACGAGCAGTACTTC.

This chain joins TRBV7-9 and TRBJ2-1; TRBD2 matches 7 bases. The CDR3 contains 14 residues. The V segment lost 8 bases and the J segment 4 bases; nucleotides outside the gene matches: 8. Germline lookup yields CDR1 SEHNR and CDR2 FQNEAQ (reference sequence). In DNA form, the CDR3 reads TGTGCCAGCTGGTCCGGGACTACATACAATGAGCAGTTCTTC. This sequence encodes CASWSGTTYNEQFF. The full variable domain, its missing parts supplied by reference TRBV7-9 and TRBJ2-1, is DTGVSQNPRHKITKRGQNVTFRCDPISEHNRLYWYRQTLGQGPEFLTYFQNEAQLEKSRLLSDRFSAERPKGSFSTLEIQRTEQGDSAMYLCASWSGTTYNEQFFGPGTRLTVL.

The count of this clone is one. The chain combines TRBV9 with TRBJ1-2; 7 nucleotides line up with TRBD1. The CDR3 contains 15 residues. V lost 0 bases to trimming and J lost 4 bases; unmatched junction nucleotides: 6. Germline CDR1 and CDR2: SGDLS and YYNGEE. CDR3 protein: CASSVVATGAYGYTF. DNA of the CDR3: TGTGCCAGCAGCGTAGTAGCTACAGGGGCCTATGGCTACACCTTC.

The chain couples TRBV7-6 to TRBJ2-2; 9 bases align to TRBD1. The CDR3 runs 15 residues. V lost 4 bases and J lost 5; bases outside the gene matches: 5. Looked up from germline, CDR1 is SGHVS and CDR2 is FNYEAQ. DNA for the CDR3: TGTGCCAGCAGCTACGACAGGGGGGGAACCGGGGAGCTGTTTTTT. Its protein product is CASSYDRGGTGELFF.

The CDR3 DNA is TGTGCCAGTAGTATCTATTCCTACGAGCAGTACTTC. Translating gives CASSIYSYEQYF. The chain joins TRBV19 to TRBJ2-7; D gene ambiguous. The CDR3 totals 12 residues. Germline V gene data show CDR1 as LNHDA and CDR2 as SQIVND (reference sequence). V was shortened by 3 bases and J by 1 base, with 4 bases between the two germline ends.

This chain joins TRBV6-6 and TRBJ2-7, with a weak D call TRBD2 (6 bases). In germline, CDR1 is MNHNY, CDR2 SVGAGI (reference sequence). CDR3 length: 13 residues. V was cut by 9 bases and J by 6 bases, with 18 bases left in between. In DNA form, the CDR3 reads TGTGCCAGTAGCGGACCGAGCTCGAGCGAGCAGTACTTC. Encoded protein: CASSGPSSSEQYF.

The V and J genes are TRBV6-1 and TRBJ1-5; D possibly corresponds to TRBD1 (6 bases). The germline gives CDR1 MNHNS, CDR2 SASEGT. The ends were cut back, 3 bases at V and 1 base at J, with 10 bases in the middle. The CDR3 covers 15 residues. The CDR3 bases are TGTGCCAGCAGTGACGAGGACAGAAGCAATCAGCCCCAGCATTTT. Its translation: CASSDEDRSNQPQHF.

This chain joins TRBV7-6 and TRBJ2-2; TRBD1 is a possible D gene (6 bases). The CDR3 has 14 residues. Trimming removed 5 bases at V and 4 bases at J, with 11 bases between. In germline, CDR1 is SGHVS, CDR2 FNYEAQ. The CDR3 loop is CASSLMTGTGELFF. In nucleotides, the CDR3 is TGTGCCAGCAGCCTAATGACAGGCACCGGGGAGCTGTTTTTT.

This chain links TRBV11-3 with TRBJ2-2, with a possible D match to TRBD2 (6 bases). Trimming pared 5 bases from V and 5 bases from J, leaving 24 bases between. CDR1 and CDR2 from the germline V gene are SGHNT and YENEEA. The CDR3 is 18 residues long. The CDR3 region is CASSLPRPEGIRTGELFF. DNA for the CDR3: TGTGCCAGCAGCCTACCTAGGCCGGAGGGCATCAGAACCGGGGAGCTGTTTTTT. Based on the CDR3 plus reference TRBV11-3 and TRBJ2-2, the full variable domain is EAGVVQSPRYKIIEKKQPVAFWCNPISGHNTLYWYLQNLGQGPELLIRYENEEAVDDSQLPKDRFSAERLKGVDSTLKIQPAELGDSAVYLCASSLPRPEGIRTGELFFGEGSRLTVL.

The CDR3 DNA is TGTGCCAGCAGCTTAGTTGGGGATGAGCAGTTCTTC. This codes for CASSLVGDEQFF. The chain is built from TRBV7-8 and TRBJ2-1; D is unresolved. The CDR3 sequence is 12 residues long. CDR1 and CDR2 from the germline V gene are SGHVS and FQNEAQ. Trimming removed 1 base at V and 8 bases at J, with 6 bases between.

There are a few counts of this clone. The J gene is TRBJ1-3, the V gene TRBV7-2; D not resolved. CDR1 and CDR2 (germline): SGHTA, FQGNSA. This CDR3 is 13 amino acids long. V lost 4 bases, J lost 4 bases, and 8 bases lay in between. In DNA, the CDR3 is TGTGCCAGCAGCTCCCCAGCAGGAAACACCATATATTTT. It specifies CASSSPAGNTIYF.

This clone was observed a handful of times. The chain joins TRBV28 to TRBJ2-2, with D perhaps TRBD2 (5 bases). With 3 bases removed from V and 0 bases from J, the gap between germline ends came to 5 bases. Germline V gene sequence: CDR1 MDHEN, CDR2 SYDVKM. The CDR3 loop spans 14 amino acids. The CDR3 is CASSLRANTGELFF. Written as DNA, the CDR3 is TGTGCCAGCAGTTTGAGGGCGAACACCGGGGAGCTGTTTTTT. Full variable domain (remainder filled in from reference TRBV28 and TRBJ2-2): DVKVTQSSRYLVKRTGEKVFLECVQDMDHENMFWYRQDPGLGLRLIYFSYDVKMKEKGDIPEGYSVSREKKERFSLILESASTNQTSMYLCASSLRANTGELFFGEGSRLTVL.

V usage is TRBV19 and J usage is TRBJ2-3, with 7 positions matching TRBD1. The CDR3 is made up of 15 amino acids. The ends lost 5 bases at V and 5 bases at J; junction bases unmatched: 10. Per the germline V gene, CDR1 is LNHDA and CDR2 is SQIVND (reference sequence). The CDR3 bases are TGTGCCAGTAGTCCACGTAGACAGGGAGTAGATACGCAGTATTTT. It translates to CASSPRRQGVDTQYF.

The chain joins TRBV29-1 to TRBJ1-2, with 11 bases fitting TRBD1. J was trimmed by 8 bases and V by 7 bases; bases with no gene match: 6. The germline CDR1 and CDR2 sequences are SQVTM and ANQGSEA. The CDR3 is made up of 12 amino acids. CDR3 region: CSDWTGGSGYTF. As DNA, the CDR3 is TGCAGCGACTGGACAGGGGGCAGCGGCTACACCTTC.

This clone was counted once. CDR3: CASSILIAGGEYGYTF. In nucleotides, the CDR3 is TGTGCCAGTAGTATCCTCATAGCAGGGGGCGAATATGGCTACACCTTC. The genes are TRBV19 and TRBJ1-2; 8 nucleotides line up with TRBD1. This CDR3 spans 16 amino acids. Per germline, CDR1 LNHDA and CDR2 SQIVND (reference sequence). The V segment lost 3 bases and the J segment 5 bases; nucleotides outside the gene matches: 11.

This rearrangement joins TRBV10-3 to TRBJ2-1; tentatively, D is TRBD1 or TRBD2 (6 bases each). Per the germline V gene, CDR1 is ENHRY and CDR2 is SYGVKD. Trimming shortened V by 7 bases and J by 7 bases, and 14 bases separated the two germline ends. The CDR3 has 13 amino acids. CDR3 protein: CAIKGGDLNEQFF. The CDR3, as DNA: TGTGCCATCAAGGGGGGAGACTTGAATGAGCAGTTCTTC.

This clone was picked up one time. The chain's CDR3 is CSVTLVAGAGEQYF. The CDR3 DNA follows: TGCAGCGTAACCCTAGTAGCGGGAGCCGGGGAGCAGTACTTC. The chain employs TRBV29-1 and TRBJ2-7, with 9 bases matching TRBD2. Germline V gene data show CDR1 as SQVTM and CDR2 as ANQGSEA. Unmatched junction bases numbered 13, after V lost 6 bases and J lost 7 bases. The CDR3 runs 14 residues.

This clone was seen only a few times. The chain uses TRBV30 and TRBJ1-5, with 8 positions matching TRBD1. Unmatched junction bases numbered 2, after V lost 5 bases and J lost 2 bases. The CDR3 has 13 residues. The V gene's germline CDR1 is GTSNPN and CDR2 SVGIG (reference sequence). CDR3 sequence: CAWGQGGNQPQHF. The CDR3 DNA follows: TGTGCCTGGGGACAGGGAGGCAATCAGCCCCAGCATTTT.